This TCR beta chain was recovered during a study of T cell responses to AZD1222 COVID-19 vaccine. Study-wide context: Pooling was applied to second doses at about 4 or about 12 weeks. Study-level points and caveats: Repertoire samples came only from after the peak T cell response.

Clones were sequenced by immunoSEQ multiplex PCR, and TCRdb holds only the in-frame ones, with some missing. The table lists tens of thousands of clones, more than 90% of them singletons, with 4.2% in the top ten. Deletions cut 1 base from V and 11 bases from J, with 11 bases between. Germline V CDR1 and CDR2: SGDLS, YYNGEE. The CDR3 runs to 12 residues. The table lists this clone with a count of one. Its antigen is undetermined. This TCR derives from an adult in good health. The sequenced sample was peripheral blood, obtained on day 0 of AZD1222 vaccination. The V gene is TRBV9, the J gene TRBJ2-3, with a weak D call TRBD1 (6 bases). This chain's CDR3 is CASSVYRGKQYF. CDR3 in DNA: TGTGCCAGCAGCGTATATAGGGGGAAGCAGTATTTT.